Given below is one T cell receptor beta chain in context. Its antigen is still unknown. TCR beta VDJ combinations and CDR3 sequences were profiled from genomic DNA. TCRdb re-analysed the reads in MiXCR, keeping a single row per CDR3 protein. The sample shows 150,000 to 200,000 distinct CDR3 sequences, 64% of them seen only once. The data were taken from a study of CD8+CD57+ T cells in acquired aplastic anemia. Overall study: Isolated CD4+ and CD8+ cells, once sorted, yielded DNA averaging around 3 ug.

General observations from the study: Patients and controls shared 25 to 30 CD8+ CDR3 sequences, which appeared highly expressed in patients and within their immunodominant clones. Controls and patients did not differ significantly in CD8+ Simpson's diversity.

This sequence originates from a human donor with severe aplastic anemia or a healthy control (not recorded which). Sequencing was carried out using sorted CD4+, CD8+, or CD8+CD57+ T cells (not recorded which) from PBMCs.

CDR3 amino acids: CASSQGQETQYF. CDR3 in DNA: TGTGCCAGCTCCCAGGGGCAAGAGACCCAGTACTTC. The chain has TRBV2 and TRBJ2-5; a weak D match, TRBD1 (6 bases). The CDR3 has 12 amino acids. Trimming pared 8 bases from V and 2 bases from J, leaving 9 bases between. Germline-derived CDR1 and CDR2 are SNHLY and FYNNEI.